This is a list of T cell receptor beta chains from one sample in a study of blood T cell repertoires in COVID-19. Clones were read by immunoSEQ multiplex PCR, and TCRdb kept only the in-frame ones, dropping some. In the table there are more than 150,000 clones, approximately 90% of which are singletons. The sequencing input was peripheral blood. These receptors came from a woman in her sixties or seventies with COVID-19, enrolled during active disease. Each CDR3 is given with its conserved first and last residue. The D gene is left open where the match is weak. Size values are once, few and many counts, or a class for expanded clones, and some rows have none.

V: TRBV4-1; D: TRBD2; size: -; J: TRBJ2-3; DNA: TGCGCCAGCAGCCAAGGGCGGACTAGTACGCAGTATTTT; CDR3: CASSQGRTSTQYF
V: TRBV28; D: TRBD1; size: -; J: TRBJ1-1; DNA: TGTGCCAGCAGTCTTCACGGGACAGTGAACACTGAAGCTTTCTTT; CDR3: CASSLHGTVNTEAFF
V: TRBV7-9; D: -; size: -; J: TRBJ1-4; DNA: TGTGCCAGCAGCTTAACGGATGAAAAACTGTTTTTT; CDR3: CASSLTDEKLFF
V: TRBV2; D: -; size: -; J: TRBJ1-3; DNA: TGTGCCAGCAGTTGGACAGTCCTCTCTGGAAACACCATATATTTT; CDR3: CASSWTVLSGNTIYF
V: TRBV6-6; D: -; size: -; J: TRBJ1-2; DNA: TGTGCCAGCAGGTCCCCTGACAGGTTCTATGGCTACACCTTC; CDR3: CASRSPDRFYGYTF
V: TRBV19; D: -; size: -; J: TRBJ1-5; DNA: TGTGCCAGTAGTATTTTTGGCGGCCGCAATCAGCCCCAGCATTTT; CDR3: CASSIFGGRNQPQHF
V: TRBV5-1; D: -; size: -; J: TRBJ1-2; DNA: TGCGCCAGCAGCCAAATAGGGGGGGCCTATGGCTACACCTTC; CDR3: CASSQIGGAYGYTF
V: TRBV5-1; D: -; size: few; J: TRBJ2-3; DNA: TGCGCCAGCAGAGATCCCCCCCGTGGACAGAACGCAGATACGCAGTATTTT; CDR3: CASRDPPRGQNADTQYF
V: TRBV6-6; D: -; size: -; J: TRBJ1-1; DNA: TGTGCCAGCAGCCAGACAGGTGAAGCTTTCTTT; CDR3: CASSQTGEAFF
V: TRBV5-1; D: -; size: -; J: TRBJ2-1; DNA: TGCGCCAGCAGCTTGGTCACGGGGAAATCCTACAATGAGCAGTTCTTC; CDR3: CASSLVTGKSYNEQFF
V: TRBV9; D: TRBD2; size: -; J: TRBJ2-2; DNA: TGTGCCAGCAGCCCAGGACTAGGTAGGGTAAACACCGGGGAGCTGTTTTTT; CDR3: CASSPGLGRVNTGELFF
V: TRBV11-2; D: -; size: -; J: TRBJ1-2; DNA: TGTGCCAGCAGCCCGACAGAGGCTGGCTACACCTTC; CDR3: CASSPTEAGYTF
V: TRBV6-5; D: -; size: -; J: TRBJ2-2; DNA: TGTGCCACCACCCTGGGACTCTCGAACACCGGGGAGCTGTTTTTT; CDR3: CATTLGLSNTGELFF
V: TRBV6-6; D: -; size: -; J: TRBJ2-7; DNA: TGTGCCATACGGCAGGGGCCCTACGAGCAGTACTTC; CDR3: CAIRQGPYEQYF
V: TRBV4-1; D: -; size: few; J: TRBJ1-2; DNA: TGCGCCAGCAGCACCAGGGGTTACTATGGCTACACCTTC; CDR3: CASSTRGYYGYTF
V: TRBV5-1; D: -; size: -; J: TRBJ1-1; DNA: TGCGCCAGCAGTGGGCAGGGCCCTAACACTGAAGCTTTCTTT; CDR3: CASSGQGPNTEAFF
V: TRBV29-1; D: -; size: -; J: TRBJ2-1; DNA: TGCAGCGTCCTCTCGGGGGATGGTGAGCAGTTCTTC; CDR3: CSVLSGDGEQFF
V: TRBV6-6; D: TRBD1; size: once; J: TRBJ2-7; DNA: TGTGCCAGCAGTTCTCGGACAGGTAATCACTACGAGCAGTACTTC; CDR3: CASSSRTGNHYEQYF
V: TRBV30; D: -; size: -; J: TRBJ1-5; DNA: TGTGCCTGGATGGCACAGGGTCAGGCTCAGCCCCAGCATTTT; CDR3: CAWMAQGQAQPQHF
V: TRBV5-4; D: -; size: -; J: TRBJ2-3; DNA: TGTGCCAGCAGCTTTGGACAGAACACAGATACGCAGTATTTT; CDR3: CASSFGQNTDTQYF
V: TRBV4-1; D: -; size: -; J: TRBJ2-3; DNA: TGCGCCAGCAGCACTAGCTCACGCACAGATACGCAGTATTTT; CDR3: CASSTSSRTDTQYF
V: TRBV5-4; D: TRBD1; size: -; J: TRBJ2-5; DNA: TGTGCCAGCAGCTTGGAGACAGGGCAAGAGACCCAGTACTTC; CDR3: CASSLETGQETQYF
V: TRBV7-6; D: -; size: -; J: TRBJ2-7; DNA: TGTGCCAGCAGCTTAGAGGGCAGCCAGCCGGGAGAGCAGTACTTC; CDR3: CASSLEGSQPGEQYF
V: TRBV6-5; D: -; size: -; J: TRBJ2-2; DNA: TGTGCCAGCAGTTACATTGGAACAGTCACCGGGGAGCTGTTTTTT; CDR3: CASSYIGTVTGELFF
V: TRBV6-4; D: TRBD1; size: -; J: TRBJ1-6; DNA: TGTGCCAGCAGTGAGGACAGGCTTTCACCCCTCCACTTT; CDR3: CASSEDRLSPLHF
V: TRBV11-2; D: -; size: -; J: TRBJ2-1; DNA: TGTGCCAGCAGCTTAGAAGAGACAGGCATGGGGGATGAGCAGTTCTTC; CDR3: CASSLEETGMGDEQFF
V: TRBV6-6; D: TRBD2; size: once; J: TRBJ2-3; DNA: TGTGCCAGCAGGATGACTAGCGGGAGAGCAGATACGCAGTATTTT; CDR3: CASRMTSGRADTQYF
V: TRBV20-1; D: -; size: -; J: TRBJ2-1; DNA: TGCAGTGTAACTAGATCGTCACTACAGTTCTTC; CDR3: CSVTRSSLQFF
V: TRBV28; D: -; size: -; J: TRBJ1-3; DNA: TGTGCCAGCAGTTTGTCCGGGGTAGGGGGAAACACCATATATTTT; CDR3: CASSLSGVGGNTIYF
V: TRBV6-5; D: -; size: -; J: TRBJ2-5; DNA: TGTGCCAGCAGTAACCGGGCCCCTGGCGGGGAGACCCAGTACTTC; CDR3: CASSNRAPGGETQYF
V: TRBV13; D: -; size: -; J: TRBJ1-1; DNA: TGTGCCAGCAGCTTATTTAGTGAAACTACAGGGAAAACTGAAGCTTTCTTT; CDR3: CASSLFSETTGKTEAFF
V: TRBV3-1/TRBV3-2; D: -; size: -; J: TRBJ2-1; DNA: TGTGCCAGCAGCCCAGCTCGGACTACTACGAGGGGCGAGCAGTTCTTC; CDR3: CASSPARTTTRGEQFF